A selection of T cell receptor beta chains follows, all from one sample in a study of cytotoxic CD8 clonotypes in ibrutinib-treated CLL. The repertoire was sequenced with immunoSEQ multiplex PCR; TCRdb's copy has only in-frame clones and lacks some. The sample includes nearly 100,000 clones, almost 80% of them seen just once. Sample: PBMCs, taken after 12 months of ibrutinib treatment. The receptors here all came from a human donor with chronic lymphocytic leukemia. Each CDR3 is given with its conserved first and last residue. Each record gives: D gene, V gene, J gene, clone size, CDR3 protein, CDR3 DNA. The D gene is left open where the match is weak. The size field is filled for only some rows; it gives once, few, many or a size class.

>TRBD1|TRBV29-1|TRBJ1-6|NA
CSVARDSNSPLHF
TGCAGCGTTGCCCGGGACAGTAATTCACCCCTCCACTTT
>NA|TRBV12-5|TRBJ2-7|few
CASASTWGGEQYF
TGTGCTAGTGCCTCAACATGGGGCGGCGAGCAGTACTTC
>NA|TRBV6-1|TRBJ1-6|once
CASSLPMTGSPLHF
TGTGCCAGCAGCCTACCGATGACCGGTTCACCCCTCCACTTT
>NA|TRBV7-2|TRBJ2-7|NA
CASSSLGLAYEQYF
TGTGCCAGCAGCTCTCTGGGACTCGCCTACGAGCAGTACTTC
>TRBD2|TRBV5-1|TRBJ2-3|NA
CASSPLAGDTDTQYF
TGCGCCAGCAGCCCGCTAGCGGGGGACACAGATACGCAGTATTTT
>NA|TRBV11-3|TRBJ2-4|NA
CASRNREAKNIQYF
TGTGCCAGCAGGAACAGGGAAGCCAAAAACATTCAGTACTTC
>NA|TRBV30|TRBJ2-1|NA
CAWIGIAYNEQFF
TGTGCCTGGATCGGGATAGCCTACAATGAGCAGTTCTTC
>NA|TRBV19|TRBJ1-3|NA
CASSRGDSGNTIYF
TGTGCCAGTAGTCGAGGGGACTCTGGAAACACCATATATTTT
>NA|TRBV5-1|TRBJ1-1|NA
CASSFTNTEAFF
TGCGCCAGCAGCTTCACTAACACTGAAGCTTTCTTT
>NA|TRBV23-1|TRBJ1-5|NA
CASSPIEVGGQPQHF
TGCGCCAGCAGTCCAATAGAAGTCGGGGGTCAGCCCCAGCATTTT
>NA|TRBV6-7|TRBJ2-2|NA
CASSYSQDENTSFGDTGELFF
TGTGCCAGCAGTTACAGTCAAGACGAAAATACTAGTTTTGGGGACACCGGGGAGCTGTTTTTT
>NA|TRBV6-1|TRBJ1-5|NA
CASSGTNVRDQPQHF
TGTGCCAGCAGTGGGACAAACGTACGGGATCAGCCCCAGCATTTT
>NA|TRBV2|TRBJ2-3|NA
CASSLVPRTDTQYF
TGTGCCAGCTCCCTCGTACCCCGCACAGATACGCAGTATTTT
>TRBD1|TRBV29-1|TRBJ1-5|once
CSGRQGPNQPQHF
TGCAGCGGTCGACAGGGCCCAAATCAGCCCCAGCATTTT
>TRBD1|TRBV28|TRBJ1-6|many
CASSYRGLKGPLHF
TGTGCCAGCAGCTACAGGGGGCTGAAGGGGCCCCTCCACTTT
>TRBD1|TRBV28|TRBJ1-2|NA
CATLIRGRGNYGYTF
TGTGCGACCCTGATCAGGGGGCGCGGTAACTATGGCTACACCTTC
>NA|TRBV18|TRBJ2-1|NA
CASSPLSEYNEQFF
TGTGCCAGCTCACCACTGAGCGAATACAATGAGCAGTTCTTC
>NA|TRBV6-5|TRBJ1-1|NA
CASSYGTNTEAFF
TGTGCCAGCAGTTACGGGACGAACACTGAAGCTTTCTTT
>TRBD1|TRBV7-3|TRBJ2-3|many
CASSLGQADTQYF
TGTGCCAGCAGCTTAGGACAGGCAGATACGCAGTATTTT
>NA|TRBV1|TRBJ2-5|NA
CTSSQDGTGGQETQYF
TGCACCAGCAGCCAAGATGGGACGGGGGGCCAAGAGACCCAGTACTTC
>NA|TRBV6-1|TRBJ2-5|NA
CATRPGHMGETQYF
TGTGCCACCAGACCGGGACACATGGGAGAGACCCAGTACTTC
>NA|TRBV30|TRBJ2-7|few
CAWSRGIHEQYF
TGTGCCTGGAGTCGGGGGATCCACGAGCAGTACTTC
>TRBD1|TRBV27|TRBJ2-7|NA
CASSSRDRGPSYEQYF
TGTGCCAGCAGTTCCCGGGACAGGGGCCCTTCCTACGAGCAGTACTTC
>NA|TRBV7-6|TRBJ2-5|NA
CASSIGETQYF
TGTGCCAGCAGCATCGGAGAGACCCAGTACTTC
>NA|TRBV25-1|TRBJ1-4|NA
CASSEGVSVNEKLFF
TGTGCCAGCAGTGAAGGGGTTAGCGTTAATGAAAAACTGTTTTTT
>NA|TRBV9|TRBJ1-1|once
CASSVGKIPSDTEAFF
TGTGCCAGCAGCGTAGGAAAGATCCCGAGCGACACTGAAGCTTTCTTT
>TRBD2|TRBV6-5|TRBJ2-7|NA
CASGLAGTYEQYF
TGTGCCAGCGGACTAGCGGGGACCTACGAGCAGTACTTC
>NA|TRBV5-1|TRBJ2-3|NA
CASRATGSTDTQYF
TGCGCCAGCAGGGCTACCGGTAGCACAGATACGCAGTATTTT
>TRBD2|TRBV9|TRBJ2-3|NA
CASSVVWAGGGTDTQYF
TGTGCCAGCAGCGTCGTATGGGCGGGGGGTGGCACAGATACGCAGTATTTT
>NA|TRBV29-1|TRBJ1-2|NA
CSVERGGYTF
TGCAGCGTTGAGAGGGGAGGCTACACCTTC
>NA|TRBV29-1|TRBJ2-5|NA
CSVVWAETQYF
TGCAGCGTTGTTTGGGCAGAGACCCAGTACTTC
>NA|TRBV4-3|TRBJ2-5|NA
CASSQDARLQETQYF
TGCGCCAGCAGCCAAGATGCCCGTCTCCAAGAGACCCAGTACTTC
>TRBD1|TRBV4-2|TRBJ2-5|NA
CASSQTDRGEETQYF
TGTGCCAGCAGCCAAACGGACAGGGGGGAAGAGACCCAGTACTTC
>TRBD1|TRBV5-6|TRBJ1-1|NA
CASSSDRGRNTEAFF
TGTGCCAGCAGCTCGGACAGGGGGCGGAACACTGAAGCTTTCTTT
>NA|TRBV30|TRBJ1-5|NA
CAWSVTGGTYSNQPQHF
TGTGCCTGGAGTGTAACTGGGGGTACGTATAGCAATCAGCCCCAGCATTTT
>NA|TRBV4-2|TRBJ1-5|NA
CASSQDAGMDNQPQHF
TGTGCCAGCAGCCAAGATGCTGGGATGGACAATCAGCCCCAGCATTTT
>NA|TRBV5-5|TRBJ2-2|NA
CASRRQGGGTGELFF
TGTGCCAGCAGGAGACAGGGAGGGGGAACCGGGGAGCTGTTTTTT
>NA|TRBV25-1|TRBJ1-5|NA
CASSGDFGQPQHF
TGTGCCAGCAGTGGGGACTTTGGGCAGCCCCAGCATTTT
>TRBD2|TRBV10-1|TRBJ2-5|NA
CASSGSTSGGERETQYF
TGCGCCAGCAGTGGGTCGACTAGCGGGGGAGAGCGGGAGACCCAGTACTTC
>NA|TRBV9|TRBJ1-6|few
CASSVGIGDNSPLHF
TGTGCCAGCAGCGTAGGTATAGGCGATAATTCACCCCTCCACTTT
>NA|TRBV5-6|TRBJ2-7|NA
CASSLGPGKGYEQYF
TGTGCCAGCAGTTTGGGGCCAGGGAAGGGGTACGAGCAGTACTTC
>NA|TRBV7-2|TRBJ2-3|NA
CASSPGGKPQADTQYF
TGTGCCAGCAGCCCAGGGGGGAAACCTCAGGCAGATACGCAGTATTTT
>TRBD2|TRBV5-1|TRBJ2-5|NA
CASSPGTSGGEETQYF
TGCGCCAGCAGCCCTGGGACTAGCGGGGGGGAAGAGACCCAGTACTTC
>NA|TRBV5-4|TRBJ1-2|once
CASSLGQSNYGYTF
TGTGCCAGCAGCTTGGGGCAGAGCAACTATGGCTACACCTTC
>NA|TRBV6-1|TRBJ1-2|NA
CASSERNRLNGYTF
TGTGCCAGCAGTGAAAGGAACAGACTTAACGGCTACACCTTC
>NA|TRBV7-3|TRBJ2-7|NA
CASGKDGVEQYF
TGTGCCAGCGGGAAGGATGGGGTCGAGCAGTACTTC
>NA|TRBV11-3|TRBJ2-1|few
CASSFGLTYNEQFF
TGTGCCAGCAGCTTCGGACTGACCTACAATGAGCAGTTCTTC
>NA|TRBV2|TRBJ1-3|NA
CASGAAGNTIYF
TGTGCCAGCGGAGCGGCTGGAAACACCATATATTTT
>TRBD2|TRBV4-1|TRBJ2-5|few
CASSQDPGGGKGETQYF
TGCGCCAGCAGCCAAGACCCGGGGGGGGGTAAGGGAGAGACCCAGTACTTC
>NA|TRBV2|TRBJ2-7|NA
CARSAPGGSYEQYF
TGTGCCAGGAGTGCCCCGGGTGGGTCCTACGAGCAGTACTTC
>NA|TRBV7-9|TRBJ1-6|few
CASSRDAFNSPLHF
TGTGCCAGCAGCCGGGACGCCTTTAATTCACCCCTCCACTTT
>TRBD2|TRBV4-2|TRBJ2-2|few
CASSQKTSSSGELFF
TGTGCCAGCAGCCAGAAGACTAGCTCCTCCGGGGAGCTGTTTTTT
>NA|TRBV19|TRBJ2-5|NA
CASSIWGETQYF
TGTGCCAGTAGTATATGGGGAGAGACCCAGTACTTC
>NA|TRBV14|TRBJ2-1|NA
CASSLLTGTKDNEQFF
TGTGCCAGCAGTCTACTCACCGGGACCAAGGACAATGAGCAGTTCTTC
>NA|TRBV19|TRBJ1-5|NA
CASSMMPLNQPQHF
TGTGCCAGTAGTATGATGCCACTCAATCAGCCCCAGCATTTT
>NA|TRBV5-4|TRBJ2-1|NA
CASRSGLTNNEQFF
TGTGCCAGCAGATCGGGACTTACGAACAATGAGCAGTTCTTC
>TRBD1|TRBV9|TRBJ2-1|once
CASSVVRQGVWHEQFF
TGTGCCAGCAGCGTAGTTCGGCAGGGGGTTTGGCATGAGCAGTTCTTC